This TCR beta chain is drawn from a study of cytomegalovirus exposure and HLA in healthy donors. Notes on the study in general: As confirmed in vitro, a few CMV-associated chains were specific for CMV antigens.

To note about this clone: No antigen is known for it.

Some clones are missing from TCRdb's copy, which holds only in-frame ones; the method was immunoSEQ multiplex PCR. Of 200,000 or so clones in the sample, 80% to 90% were seen once. This receptor was identified in a young woman in good health and CMV-seropositive. Sequencing was done on a sample of PBMCs.

This CDR3 reads CASTSEEQFF. The CDR3 DNA reads TGTGCCAGCACCTCGGAGGAGCAGTTCTTC. The chain carries TRBV11-1 and TRBJ2-1; D gene uncertain. Germline CDR1 SGHAT, CDR2 FQDESV (reference sequence). The CDR3 loop spans 10 amino acids. Deletions cut 7 bases from V and 10 bases from J, with 8 bases between.